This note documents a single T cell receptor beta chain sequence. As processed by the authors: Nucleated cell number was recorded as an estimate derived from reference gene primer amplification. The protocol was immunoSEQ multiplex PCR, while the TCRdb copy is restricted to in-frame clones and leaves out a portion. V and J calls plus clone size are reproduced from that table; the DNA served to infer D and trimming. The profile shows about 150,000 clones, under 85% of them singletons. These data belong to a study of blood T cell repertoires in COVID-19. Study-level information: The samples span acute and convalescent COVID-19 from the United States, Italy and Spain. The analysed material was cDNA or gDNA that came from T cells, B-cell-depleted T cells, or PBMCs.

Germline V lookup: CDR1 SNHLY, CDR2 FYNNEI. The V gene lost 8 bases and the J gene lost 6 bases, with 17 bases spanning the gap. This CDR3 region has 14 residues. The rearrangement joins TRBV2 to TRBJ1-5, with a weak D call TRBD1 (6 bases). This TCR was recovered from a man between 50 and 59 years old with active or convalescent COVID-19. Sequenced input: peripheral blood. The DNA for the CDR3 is TGTGCCAGCGGATTCCACAGGGAAGGTCAGCCCCAGCATTTT. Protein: CASGFHREGQPQHF.